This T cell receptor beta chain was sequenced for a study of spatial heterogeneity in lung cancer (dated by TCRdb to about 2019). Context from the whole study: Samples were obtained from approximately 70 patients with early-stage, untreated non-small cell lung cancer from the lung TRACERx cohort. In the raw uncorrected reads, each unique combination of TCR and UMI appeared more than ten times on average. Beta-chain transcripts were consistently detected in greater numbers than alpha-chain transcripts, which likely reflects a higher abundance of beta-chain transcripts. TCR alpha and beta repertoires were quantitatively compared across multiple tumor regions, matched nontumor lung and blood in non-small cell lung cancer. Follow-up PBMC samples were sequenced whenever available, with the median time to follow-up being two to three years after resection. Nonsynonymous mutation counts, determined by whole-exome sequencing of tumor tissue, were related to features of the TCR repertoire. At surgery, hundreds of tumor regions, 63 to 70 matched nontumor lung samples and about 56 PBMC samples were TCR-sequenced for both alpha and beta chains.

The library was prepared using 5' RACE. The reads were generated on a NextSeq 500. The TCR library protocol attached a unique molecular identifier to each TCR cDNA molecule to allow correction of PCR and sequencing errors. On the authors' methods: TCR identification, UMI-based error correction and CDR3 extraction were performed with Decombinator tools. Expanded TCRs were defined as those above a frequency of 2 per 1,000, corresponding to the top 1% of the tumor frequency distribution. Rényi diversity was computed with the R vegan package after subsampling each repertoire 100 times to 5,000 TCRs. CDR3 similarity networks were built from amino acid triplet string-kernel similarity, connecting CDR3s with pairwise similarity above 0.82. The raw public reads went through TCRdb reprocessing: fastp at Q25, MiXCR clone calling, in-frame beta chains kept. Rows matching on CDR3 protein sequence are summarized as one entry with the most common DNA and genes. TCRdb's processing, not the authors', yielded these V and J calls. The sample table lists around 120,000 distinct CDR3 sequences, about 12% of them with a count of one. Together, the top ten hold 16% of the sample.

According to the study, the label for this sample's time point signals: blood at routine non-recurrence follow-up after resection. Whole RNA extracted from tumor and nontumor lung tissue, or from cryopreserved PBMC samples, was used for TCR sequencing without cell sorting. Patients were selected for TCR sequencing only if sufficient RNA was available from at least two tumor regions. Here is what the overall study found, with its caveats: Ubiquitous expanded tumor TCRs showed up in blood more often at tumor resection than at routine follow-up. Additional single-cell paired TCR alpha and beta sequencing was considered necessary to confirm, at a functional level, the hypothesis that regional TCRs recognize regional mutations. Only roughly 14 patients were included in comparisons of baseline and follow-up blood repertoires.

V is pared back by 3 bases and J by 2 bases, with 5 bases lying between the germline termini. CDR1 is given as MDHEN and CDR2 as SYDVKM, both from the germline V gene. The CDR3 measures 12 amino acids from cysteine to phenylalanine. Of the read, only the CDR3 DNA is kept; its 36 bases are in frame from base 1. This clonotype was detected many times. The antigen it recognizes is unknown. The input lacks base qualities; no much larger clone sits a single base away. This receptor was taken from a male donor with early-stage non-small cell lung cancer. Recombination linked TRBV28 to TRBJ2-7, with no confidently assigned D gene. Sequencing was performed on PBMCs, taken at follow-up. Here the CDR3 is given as CASSLPPYEQYF. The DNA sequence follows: TGTGCCAGCAGTTTGCCGCCCTACGAGCAGTACTTC.